This section outlines one T cell receptor (beta chain) sequence together with its context. Its matching antigen is unknown. V was clipped by 0 bases and J by 11 bases, with 11 bases between them. In germline, CDR1 is LGHNT, CDR2 FRNRAP. The CDR3 consists of 13 residues. These data belong to a study of T cells in tumors after PD-1 blockade. Study details: During anti-PD-1 treatment, some patients continued daily vismodegib 150 mg.

Study-wide findings and caveats: About 40% of tumor TCR clonotypes were also found in blood.

Clones were sequenced by immunoSEQ multiplex PCR, and TCRdb holds only the in-frame ones, with some missing. The sample carries about 13,000 clones, about three fifths recorded once. This sequence joins TRBV12-5 and TRBJ2-1; maybe TRBD1 (5 bases). The sequence came from a human donor with cutaneous squamous cell carcinoma. The sequencing used tumor tissue, collected before anti-PD-1 treatment. The CDR3 here is CASGLVVRVKQFF. Here the CDR3 DNA reads TGTGCTAGTGGTTTGGTAGTCAGGGTGAAGCAGTTCTTC.